Shown below are 18 T cell receptor beta chains from a single sample sequenced in a study of shared clonotypes between healthy human individuals. Sequencing was performed with immunoSEQ multiplex PCR; in TCRdb, only in-frame clones are kept and a portion is missing. The sample has hundreds of thousands of clones, around 78% seen once. The sequenced material came from PBMCs. The receptors come from a woman aged 40-49 years in good health. Some clones in this sample may be carry-over from other donors' samples.

The J gene is TRBJ2-2, the V gene TRBV18; D is ambiguous. The V gene lost 4 bases and the J gene lost 4 bases, with 7 bases spanning the gap. Germline V gene lookup returns CDR1 KGHSH and CDR2 LQKENI. The CDR3 spans 13 residues. The CDR3 sequence: CASSLTFTGELFF. The DNA for the CDR3 is TGTGCCAGCTCACTGACCTTCACCGGGGAGCTGTTTTTT.

V and J are TRBV7-3 and TRBJ2-1, with 9 nucleotides matching TRBD1. CDR1 is SGHTA and CDR2 is FQGTGA in the germline V gene. Trimming removed 6 bases from V and 7 bases from J; junction bases left unmatched: 10. This CDR3 region has 15 residues. CDR3 DNA sequence: TGTGCCAGCAGTCCTTCCCGGGACAGGGCTAATGAGCAGTTCTTC. Translation gives CASSPSRDRANEQFF. Supplemented by reference TRBV7-3 and TRBJ2-1, the full variable domain reads GAGVSQTPSNKVTEKGKYVELRCDPISGHTALYWYRQSLGQGPEFLIYFQGTGAADDSGLPNDRFFAVRPEGSVSTLKIQRTERGDSAVYLCASSPSRDRANEQFFGPGTRLTVL.

The gene calls are TRBV4-2 and TRBJ2-5; a weak D match, TRBD1 (6 bases). There are 16 residues in the CDR3. Germline CDR1 and CDR2: LGHNA and YNFKEQ. Trimming took 0 bases from V and 5 from J, leaving 16 bases between them. The CDR3 loop reads CASSQDRGQGMETQYF. The CDR3 DNA reads as TGTGCCAGCAGCCAAGATCGGGGCCAGGGGATGGAGACCCAGTACTTC.

The chain recombines TRBV5-5 with TRBJ2-5, with a weak D call TRBD2 (5 bases). The germline CDR1 and CDR2 sequences are SGHKS and YYEKEE (reference sequence). Deletions cut 1 base from V and 2 bases from J, with 15 bases between. The CDR3 consists of 16 residues. CDR3 sequence: CASSLSGSVLQETQYF. The CDR3 bases are TGTGCCAGCAGCTTGTCGGGGTCGGTCCTTCAAGAGACCCAGTACTTC.

Note on this clone: A much larger clone sits a single nucleotide away, making a read error possible. V and J are TRBV5-1 and TRBJ2-5; D gene ambiguous. The end of the DNA aligns better with TRBJ2-7, so the J call may be wrong. The CDR3 covers 11 residues. The germline gives CDR1 SGHRS, CDR2 YFSETQ. CDR3 protein: CASSSSYEQYF. Written as DNA, the CDR3 is TGCGCCAGCAGCTCCTCCTACGAGCAGTACTTC.

This chain links TRBV18 with TRBJ2-5; TRBD2 is a possible D gene (6 bases). Per the germline V gene, CDR1 is KGHSH and CDR2 is LQKENI. The CDR3 length is 12 residues. Trimming took off 11 bases at V and 2 bases at J, with 12 bases between the two ends. The DNA for the CDR3 is TGTGCCGCTGCGGCGGGACAAGAGACCCAGTACTTC. It specifies CAAAAGQETQYF.

This clone came up many times. The chain joins TRBV9 to TRBJ2-1; 7 nucleotides line up with TRBD2. The ends lost 7 bases at V and 0 bases at J; junction bases unmatched: 1. Germline V gene data show CDR1 as SGDLS and CDR2 as YYNGEE. The CDR3 consists of 13 residues. CDR3 loop: CASGRDSYNEQFF. The CDR3 bases are TGTGCCAGCGGGAGGGACTCCTACAATGAGCAGTTCTTC.

The chain carries TRBV18 and TRBJ2-6; D may correspond to TRBD1 or TRBD2 (6 bases each). V was cut by 2 bases and J by 0 bases, with 11 bases left in between. Germline V lookup: CDR1 KGHSH, CDR2 LQKENI. The CDR3 runs 17 residues. The CDR3: CASSPGGPTSGANVLTF. As DNA, the CDR3 is TGTGCCAGCTCACCAGGGGGGCCGACCTCTGGGGCCAACGTCCTGACTTTC. Supplemented by reference TRBV18 and TRBJ2-6, the full variable domain reads NAGVMQNPRHLVRRRGQEARLRCSPMKGHSHVYWYRQLPEEGLKFMVYLQKENIIDESGMPKERFSAEFPKEGPSILRIQQVVRGDSAAYFCASSPGGPTSGANVLTFGAGSRLTVL.

The CDR3 nucleotides read TGTGCCAGCTCACCCGGGGGCGGGTACAATGAGCAGTTCTTC. Protein sequence: CASSPGGGYNEQFF. V is TRBV18 and J is TRBJ2-1; D may be TRBD1 or TRBD2 (6 bases each). CDR1 is KGHSH, CDR2 LQKENI, per germline. V lost 3 bases to trimming and J lost 4 bases, with 10 bases between them. The CDR3 sequence is 14 residues long.

The sample holds one count of this clone. V usage is TRBV4-3 and J usage is TRBJ2-7, with 13 bases fitting TRBD2. The V segment lost 2 bases and the J segment 5 bases; nucleotides outside the gene matches: 6. The CDR3 sequence is 16 residues long. From germline, CDR1 is LGHNA and CDR2 YSLEER. CDR3 in amino acids: CASSQTSGRAYHEQYF. In DNA, the CDR3 is TGCGCCAGCAGCCAAACTAGCGGGAGGGCCTACCACGAGCAGTACTTC.

The rearrangement uses TRBV6-5 and TRBJ2-6; D gene ambiguous. The CDR3 is 14 amino acids. V gave up 7 bases and J gave up 5 bases, with 12 bases separating them. Germline V gives CDR1 MNHEY, CDR2 SVGAGI. The CDR3 protein is CASTASPRANVLTF. In nucleotides, the CDR3 is TGTGCCAGCACTGCATCCCCTCGGGCCAACGTCCTGACTTTC.

This clone turned up a few times. The chain uses TRBV9 and TRBJ2-1; either TRBD1 or TRBD2 may supply D (5 bases each). V gave up 3 bases and J gave up 3 bases, with 16 bases separating them. CDR3 length equals 16 residues. The germline gives CDR1 SGDLS, CDR2 YYNGEE. As DNA, the CDR3 is TGTGCCAGCAGCGACCAGACAGAGGGTGGCTACAATGAGCAGTTCTTC. Translating gives CASSDQTEGGYNEQFF.

This clone was recorded only once. The CDR3: CASSPTYTGVIGMNEKLFF. For the CDR3, the DNA is TGTGCCAGCAGCCCTACCTACACTGGGGTTATCGGTATGAATGAAAAACTGTTTTTT. This chain links TRBV14 with TRBJ1-4; D is undetermined. Germline lookup yields CDR1 SGHDN and CDR2 FVKESK. The CDR3 contains 19 residues. V was clipped by 4 bases and J by 5 bases, with 26 bases between them.

The chain employs TRBV5-5 and TRBJ2-7; perhaps TRBD2 as D (5 bases). The CDR3 runs to 15 residues. The germline CDR1 and CDR2 sequences are SGHKS and YYEKEE (reference sequence). Trimming took off 2 bases at V and 3 bases at J, with 15 bases between the two ends. The CDR3 coding sequence is TGTGCCAGCAGCTTACTAATAGCGCAAATCTACGAGCAGTACTTC. Amino acids: CASSLLIAQIYEQYF.

Of note for this clone: This likely stems from a read error, as it lies one base from a far larger clone. The V call is TRBV6-5, the J call TRBJ1-4, with 9 bases fitting TRBD1. Germline lookup yields CDR1 MNHEY and CDR2 SVGAGI. The V segment lost 2 bases and the J segment 8 bases; nucleotides outside the gene matches: 6. This CDR3 comprises 15 residues. Written as DNA, the CDR3 is TGTGCCAGCAGTTACCCGACAGGGGGAGTGGAAAAACTGTTTTTT. Amino acid sequence: CASSYPTGGVEKLFF.

This rearrangement joins TRBV11-1 to TRBJ2-7, with TRBD2 matching over 8 bases. CDR3 size: 15 residues. The ends lost 1 base at V and 6 bases at J; junction bases unmatched: 8. Germline V CDR1 and CDR2: SGHAT, FQDESV (reference sequence). CDR3 protein: CASSLVTGGPFEQYF. DNA of the CDR3: TGTGCCAGCAGCTTAGTCACGGGAGGGCCTTTCGAGCAGTACTTC.

Concerning this clone: In the same sample, other DNA sequences code for this CDR3. This sequence joins TRBV28 and TRBJ2-2, with D maybe TRBD2 (7 bases). From germline, CDR1 is MDHEN and CDR2 SYDVKM. With 5 bases removed from V and 0 bases from J, the gap between germline ends came to 28 bases. The CDR3 loop spans 21 amino acids. For the CDR3, the DNA is TGTGCCAGCAGTGCTGCTGGGTTGTTGGGGAGGGGGGTCGCGAACACCGGGGAGCTGTTTTTT. Translation gives CASSAAGLLGRGVANTGELFF.

V usage is TRBV28 and J usage is TRBJ1-2; 8 bases are shared with TRBD1. CDR1 MDHEN and CDR2 SYDVKM come from the germline V gene. V trimming: 2 bases; J trimming: 0 bases; junction bases outside the gene matches: 2. The CDR3 extends over 15 amino acids. In DNA, the CDR3 is TGTGCCAGCAGTTTAGGGGACAGGCCTAACTATGGCTACACCTTC. Translated: CASSLGDRPNYGYTF.